The clone carrying this T cell receptor (beta chain) appeared many times. Its antigen is unknown. The data were taken from a study of T cell repertoires in cytomegalovirus infection. Study-wide context: Epitope selection comprised recently identified HLA-C-restricted CMV epitopes and well-studied HLA-B-restricted CMV epitopes. Carrying CMV and the relevant HLA type showed in public TCR beta signatures. Whole-study findings and limits: Identification of carriers of CMV plus the relevant HLA was achieved through cumulative public TCR beta family frequency. What dominated the ex vivo response were HLA-C-restricted CMV-specific TCR beta clonotypes.

This CDR3 spans 18 amino acids. In germline, CDR1 is SGHTA, CDR2 FQGNSA. V was cut by 0 bases and J by 1 base, with 17 bases left in between. MiXCR was run by TCRdb on the reads, yielding one entry per CDR3 protein. Here the sample spans about 110,000 distinct CDR3 sequences, around 28% being singletons. The receptor was derived from a human donor in good health (CMV status not recorded). Some clones in this sample may be carry-over from other donors' samples. The sequences come from CD8+ T cells from cultured PBMCs, collected from culture after CMV antigen stimulation. The chain joins TRBV7-2 to TRBJ2-3, with D possibly matching TRBD1 (5 bases). CDR3 region: CASSLARLGASGTDTQYF. The CDR3, as DNA: TGTGCCAGCAGCTTAGCGCGGCTAGGGGCCTCTGGCACAGATACGCAGTATTTT.